These 27 T cell receptor beta chains share one sample of origin, sequenced in a study of blood T cell repertoires in COVID-19 (TCRdb year 2020). The library was made by the immunoSEQ multiplex PCR assay. TCRdb took this table from immuneACCESS and kept in-frame rearrangements with V and J called. Such tables lack part of the clones; where checked against another copy, unresolved V genes explain under half of the gap, and the rest is unexplained. This sample holds some 200,000 clones; around 84% were observed only once. 5% to 6.5% of the sample comes from the top ten. Sample: peripheral blood. The source of these receptors is a man at least 80 years old with acute or convalescent COVID-19.

This clone was seen a single time. J is TRBJ2-2 and V is TRBV6-5; D is perhaps TRBD2 (6 bases). CDR1 and CDR2 from the germline V gene are MNHEY and SVGAGI. This CDR3 has 12 amino acids. V lost 5 bases to trimming and J lost 7 bases, with 8 bases between them. CDR3 residues: CASSREVGELFF. The CDR3 DNA sequence: TGTGCCAGCAGTAGGGAGGTCGGGGAGCTGTTTTTT.

The genes are TRBV4-2 and TRBJ1-2; D might be TRBD1 (6 bases). CDR3 length: 13 residues. Trimming stripped 0 bases from V and 6 bases from J, with 8 bases between. Looked up from germline, CDR1 is LGHNA and CDR2 is YNFKEQ. CDR3 bases: TGTGCCAGCAGCCAAGAACAGGGTCATGGCTACACCTTC. This gives the protein CASSQEQGHGYTF.

The DNA for the CDR3 is TGTGCCACCGTGGAGGCCGGTTCCGGAAACACCATATATTTT. It specifies CATVEAGSGNTIYF. The chain employs TRBV6-1 and TRBJ1-3; D remains ambiguous. CDR1 and CDR2 (germline): MNHNS, SASEGT. Trimming took 10 bases from V and 4 from J, leaving 17 bases between them. The CDR3 extends over 14 amino acids.

The V gene is TRBV28, the J gene TRBJ1-5, with TRBD1 matching over 8 bases. Germline V gene lookup returns CDR1 MDHEN and CDR2 SYDVKM. The CDR3 runs to 17 residues. J lost 1 base, V lost 5 bases, and 10 bases had no gene match. CDR3 region: CASSPSTRGRSNQPQHF. Written as DNA, the CDR3 is TGTGCCAGCAGTCCGAGTACCAGGGGGCGGAGCAATCAGCCCCAGCATTTT. Using reference TRBV28 and TRBJ1-5 for the parts outside the CDR3, the full variable domain is DVKVTQSSRYLVKRTGEKVFLECVQDMDHENMFWYRQDPGLGLRLIYFSYDVKMKEKGDIPEGYSVSREKKERFSLILESASTNQTSMYLCASSPSTRGRSNQPQHFGDGTRLSIL.

V gene TRBV6-5 combines with J gene TRBJ2-3; the match to TRBD1 covers 9 bases. Germline lookup yields CDR1 MNHEY and CDR2 SVGAGI. This CDR3 region has 14 residues. V gave up 4 bases and J gave up 4 bases; unmatched junction bases: 3. CDR3 DNA: TGTGCCAGCAGTTCCCGGACAGGGGCAGATACGCAGTATTTT. Residues: CASSSRTGADTQYF.

The CDR3 protein is CSVEMLQGEKLFF. The CDR3 nucleotides are TGCAGCGTTGAAATGTTACAGGGTGAAAAACTGTTTTTT. The J gene is TRBJ1-4, the V gene TRBV29-1, with a weak D call TRBD1 (6 bases). From germline, CDR1 is SQVTM and CDR2 ANQGSEA. CDR3 length: 13 residues. Trimming took off 2 bases at V and 7 bases at J, with 11 bases between the two ends.

This clone was found once. V gene TRBV30 combines with J gene TRBJ1-1, with D possibly TRBD1 on 6 matching bases. Between the trimmed V and J ends, which lost 7 bases and 1 base, there was a span of 13 bases. The CDR3 is 13 amino acids. Germline loops: CDR1 GTSNPN, CDR2 SVGIG (reference sequence). CDR3 amino acids: CASKGTRNTEAFF. The DNA of the CDR3 is TGTGCCTCCAAAGGGACAAGGAACACTGAAGCTTTCTTT.

The chain uses TRBV3-1 (or the pseudogene TRBV3-2) and TRBJ2-7, with TRBD1 as a possible D gene (5 bases). V was pared by 0 bases and J by 1 base, with 16 bases between. This CDR3 comprises 17 residues. The germline V gene encodes CDR1 LGHDT and CDR2 YNNKEL (reference sequence). CDR3 region: CASSQDLGHLGSYEQYV. Here the CDR3 DNA reads TGTGCCAGCAGCCAAGATCTAGGACACCTTGGGTCCTACGAGCAGTACGTC.

The CDR3 protein is CASSYSGGLPSYEQYF. The CDR3 coding sequence is TGTGCCAGCAGTTACTCTGGGGGCCTACCGTCCTACGAGCAGTACTTC. The V call is TRBV6-5, the J call TRBJ2-7; D is perhaps TRBD1 (6 bases). Trimming removed 0 bases at V and 1 base at J, with 13 bases between. The CDR3 consists of 16 residues. Germline CDR1 MNHEY, CDR2 SVGAGI.

This clone was picked up one time. The V call is TRBV6-5, the J call TRBJ2-3, with D perhaps matching TRBD1 (5 bases). This CDR3 is 15 amino acids long. Per germline, CDR1 MNHEY and CDR2 SVGAGI. The V gene lost 7 bases and the J gene lost 5 bases, with 19 bases spanning the gap. The CDR3: CASTRTPNLGDTQYF. CDR3 in DNA: TGTGCCAGCACAAGGACACCAAACCTGGGAGATACGCAGTATTTT.

The genes are TRBV4-3 and TRBJ2-7; D is ambiguous. The CDR3 contains 15 residues. CDR1 is LGHNA and CDR2 is YSLEER in the germline V gene. V was pared by 0 bases and J by 6 bases, with 15 bases between. The CDR3 nucleotides read TGCGCCAGCAGCCAAGATTACGGCCGGGTTAGCGAGCAGTACGTC. Protein: CASSQDYGRVSEQYV.

The chain uses TRBV4-1 and TRBJ1-5; 11 nucleotides align to TRBD1. Germline V lookup: CDR1 MGHRA, CDR2 YSYEKL. The CDR3 totals 17 residues. Trimming at V came to 4 bases and at J to 0 bases, leaving 5 bases not matched to a gene. Here the CDR3 DNA reads TGCGCCAGCAGCCCCGGGGACAGGGGGTCTAGCAATCAGCCCCAGCATTTT. It yields the protein CASSPGDRGSSNQPQHF.

The chain couples TRBV25-1 to TRBJ2-3; the match to TRBD2 covers 9 bases. In germline, CDR1 is MGHDK, CDR2 SYGVNS. The ends lost 3 bases at V and 3 bases at J; junction bases unmatched: 4. The CDR3 has 15 residues. The CDR3 here is CASSDGGRATDTQYF. For the CDR3, the DNA is TGTGCCAGCAGTGACGGCGGGAGGGCGACAGATACGCAGTATTTT.

The CDR3, as DNA: TGTGCCTGGAGGAAACCTCTACAGGGGGCGAGGACAGATACGCAGTATTTT. Amino acid sequence: CAWRKPLQGARTDTQYF. The chain couples TRBV30 to TRBJ2-3; TRBD1 matches at 9 bases. V dropped 3 bases and J dropped 3; count of bases not matched to a gene: 13. Germline loops: CDR1 GTSNPN, CDR2 SVGIG (reference sequence). This CDR3 is 17 amino acids long.

This chain links TRBV4-1 with TRBJ2-2; a possible D gene is TRBD2 (7 bases). Germline V gene sequence: CDR1 MGHRA, CDR2 YSYEKL. The CDR3 has 16 residues. Trimming removed 0 bases at V and 6 bases at J, with 14 bases between. In nucleotides, the CDR3 is TGCGCCAGCAGCCAAGACGATCGGGGGGCGGCCGGGGAGCTGTTTTTT. Translation: CASSQDDRGAAGELFF.

There are a few counts of this clone. V and J are TRBV3-1 (or the pseudogene TRBV3-2) and TRBJ2-2; D may be TRBD2 (6 bases). The CDR3 totals 15 residues. The V gene's germline CDR1 is LGHDT and CDR2 YNNKEL (reference sequence). V was clipped by 4 bases and J by 3 bases, with 12 bases between them. CDR3 nucleotide sequence: TGTGCCAGCAGCCTCGGGACTCTTCACACCGGGGAGCTGTTTTTT. This gives the protein CASSLGTLHTGELFF.

This chain uses TRBV7-9 with TRBJ1-3, with a tentative D call TRBD1 (6 bases). Germline V CDR1 and CDR2: SEHNR, FQNEAQ (reference sequence). The CDR3 totals 15 residues. V lost 0 bases and J lost 1, with 7 bases in between. CDR3 coding DNA: TGTGCCAGCAGCTTAGCAGGGGGTTCTGGAAACACCATATATTTT. It is translated as CASSLAGGSGNTIYF.

This chain uses TRBV19 with TRBJ2-5; 8 bases map to TRBD1. CDR1 and CDR2 (germline): LNHDA, SQIVND (reference sequence). V lost 3 bases and J lost 2; bases outside the gene matches: 5. This CDR3 comprises 15 residues. The CDR3 loop is CASSITGTGQETQYF. In nucleotides, the CDR3 is TGTGCCAGTAGTATTACCGGGACAGGTCAAGAGACCCAGTACTTC.

J is TRBJ1-5 and V is TRBV7-8; D is possibly TRBD1 (5 bases). The V end lost 0 bases, the J end lost 1 base, and 7 bases lay between the germline ends. This CDR3 is built from 15 residues. CDR1 and CDR2 (germline): SGHVS, FQNEAQ. CDR3: CASSLAGLSNQPQHF. The CDR3 DNA is TGTGCCAGCAGCTTAGCGGGACTGAGCAATCAGCCCCAGCATTTT.

J is TRBJ1-3 and V is TRBV5-4; 9 nucleotides match TRBD1. CDR1 is SGHNT, CDR2 YYREEE, per germline (reference sequence). Trimming cost V 0 bases and J 2 bases; bases outside gene matches: 6. CDR3 length equals 17 residues. CDR3 region: CASSLAGTGLTGNTIYF. The CDR3 coding sequence is TGTGCCAGCAGCTTGGCCGGGACAGGGCTTACTGGAAACACCATATATTTT. Filled out from reference TRBV5-4 and TRBJ1-3, the complete variable domain reads ETGVTQSPTHLIKTRGQQVTLRCSSQSGHNTVSWYQQALGQGPQFIFQYYREEENGRGNFPPRFSGLQFPNYSSELNVNALELDDSALYLCASSLAGTGLTGNTIYFGEGSWLTVV.

This chain joins TRBV27 and TRBJ1-2; TRBD1 matches at 9 bases. Germline CDR1 reads MNHEY; CDR2 reads SMNVEV (reference sequence). This CDR3 comprises 16 residues. The J segment lost 0 bases and the V segment lost 7 bases, leaving 9 bases of the junction unmatched. CDR3 residues: CASKPGTGSSNYGYTF. The CDR3 coding sequence is TGTGCCAGCAAGCCCGGGACAGGGTCTTCTAACTATGGCTACACCTTC.

This clone was found a few times. The chain is built from TRBV15 and TRBJ2-3, with D maybe TRBD2 (5 bases). The CDR3 is 17 amino acids. The V and J ends lost 0 bases and 0 bases respectively, with 13 bases between them. Germline CDR1 and CDR2: LNHNV and YYDKDF (reference sequence). CDR3: CATSRDWAAVSTDTQYF. Here the CDR3 DNA reads TGTGCCACCAGCAGAGATTGGGCAGCGGTTAGCACAGATACGCAGTATTTT.

The genes are TRBV7-2 and TRBJ2-3; perhaps TRBD2 as D (6 bases). V was trimmed by 5 bases and J by 2 bases, leaving 14 bases between them. Germline V gives CDR1 SGHTA, CDR2 FQGNSA. This CDR3 is built from 15 residues. This CDR3 reads CASSLRRGYTDTQYF. The CDR3 DNA sequence: TGTGCCAGCAGCCTTCGTCGGGGGTACACAGATACGCAGTATTTT.

The chain combines TRBV29-1 with TRBJ1-1, with TRBD1 matching over 12 bases. V was pared by 6 bases and J by 4 bases, with 3 bases of the junction left unmatched. The CDR3 has 13 amino acids. Germline V gene data show CDR1 as SQVTM and CDR2 as ANQGSEA. CDR3 bases: TGCAGCGTGGGACAGGGGGCGAGCACTGAAGCTTTCTTT. Translation: CSVGQGASTEAFF.

This rearrangement joins TRBV3-1 (or the pseudogene TRBV3-2) to TRBJ2-1, with D unresolved. Germline assignment: CDR1 LGHDT and CDR2 YNNKEL (reference sequence). The V end was cut by 3 bases, the J end by 9 bases, with 9 bases between. CDR3 length: 12 amino acids. The CDR3 DNA sequence: TGTGCCAGCAGCCATAGCTACCTTGAGCAGTTCTTC. Protein product: CASSHSYLEQFF.

V is TRBV19 and J is TRBJ1-1, with a weak D call TRBD1 (5 bases). Germline V gene data show CDR1 as LNHDA and CDR2 as SQIVND (reference sequence). The V end lost 7 bases, the J end lost 5 bases, and 14 bases lay between the germline ends. The CDR3 is 13 amino acids. The CDR3 loop reads CASTDPYRTEAFF. The DNA for the CDR3 is TGTGCCAGTACCGATCCGTACAGGACTGAAGCTTTCTTT. Full variable domain (missing parts from reference TRBV19 and TRBJ1-1): DGGITQSPKYLFRKEGQNVTLSCEQNLNHDAMYWYRQDPGQGLRLIYYSQIVNDFQKGDIAEGYSVSREKKESFPLTVTSAQKNPTAFYLCASTDPYRTEAFFGQGTRLTVV.

The V and J genes are TRBV27 and TRBJ2-7; possibly TRBD1 for D (5 bases). V lost 2 bases, J lost 2 bases, and 13 bases lay in between. The CDR3 runs to 15 residues. Germline-derived CDR1 and CDR2 are MNHEY and SMNVEV (reference sequence). The CDR3: CASSLRAGLTYEQYV. In DNA, the CDR3 is TGTGCCAGCAGTTTAAGGGCAGGGTTGACCTACGAGCAGTACGTC.